What follows are 25 T cell receptor beta chains derived from one specimen sequenced in a study of blood T cell repertoires in COVID-19 (dated by TCRdb to about 2020). Receptors were amplified or captured by the immunoSEQ multiplex PCR assay. The table was pulled from immuneACCESS by TCRdb, which kept in-frame rearrangements only. Such tables lose some clones; where checked, under half of the loss comes from unresolved V genes, and the rest has no known cause. Present in this sample are 68,000 or so clones, around 91% of which were seen just once. The top ten constitute more than 0.4% of the sample. Specimen: peripheral blood. The origin of the receptors is a man aged 45 to 65 with COVID-19, enrolled during active disease.

This clone was counted once. This sequence joins TRBV7-2 and TRBJ1-5; weak D call: TRBD1 (6 bases). Germline CDR1 and CDR2: SGHTA and FQGNSA. V was trimmed by 5 bases and J by 1 base, leaving 12 bases between them. The CDR3 is 15 amino acids. Here the CDR3 reads CASSPQGLSNQPQHF. The CDR3 DNA follows: TGTGCCAGCAGCCCGCAGGGGCTGAGCAATCAGCCCCAGCATTTT.

The chain has TRBV28 and TRBJ1-4; D not resolved. Germline lookup yields CDR1 MDHEN and CDR2 SYDVKM. V was trimmed by 1 base and J by 8 bases, leaving 8 bases between them. This CDR3 has 13 residues. The CDR3 region is CASSLSQAEKLFF. CDR3 nucleotides: TGTGCCAGCAGTTTATCTCAGGCCGAAAAACTGTTTTTT.

The chain has TRBV3-1 (or the pseudogene TRBV3-2) and TRBJ1-1; D uncertain. The germline V gene encodes CDR1 LGHDT and CDR2 YNNKEL (reference sequence). The CDR3 runs to 14 residues. V gave up 4 bases and J gave up 1 base, with 10 bases separating them. The CDR3 is CASSRQVGNTEAFF. The CDR3 bases are TGTGCCAGCAGCCGACAAGTAGGGAACACTGAAGCTTTCTTT.

CDR3 nucleotides: TGTGCCTGGAGTGATAAACAGGGAGCTAACTATGGCTACACCTTC. This encodes CAWSDKQGANYGYTF. The V call is TRBV30, the J call TRBJ1-2; weak D call: TRBD1 (6 bases). This CDR3 has 15 amino acids. Trimming stripped 1 base from V and 0 bases from J, with 12 bases between. Germline V gene data show CDR1 as GTSNPN and CDR2 as SVGIG (reference sequence).

The J gene is TRBJ2-1, the V gene TRBV19; D remains unclear. The CDR3 spans 12 residues. Germline V lookup: CDR1 LNHDA, CDR2 SQIVND (reference sequence). V lost 6 bases and J 8 bases, leaving 11 bases between the germline ends. The CDR3 region has the DNA TGTGCCAGTAGAGCCCTGGAGCATGAGCAGTTCTTC. The encoded protein is CASRALEHEQFF.

The chain uses TRBV3-1 (or the pseudogene TRBV3-2) and TRBJ1-6; possible D gene TRBD1, 5 bases. Deletions cut 4 bases from V and 10 bases from J, with 17 bases between. The CDR3 spans 15 residues. CDR1 and CDR2 from the germline V gene are LGHDT and YNNKEL (reference sequence). The chain's CDR3 is CASSPFEGRGSPLHF. The DNA for the CDR3 is TGTGCCAGCAGCCCATTTGAGGGTCGGGGGTCACCCCTCCACTTT.

CDR3 residues: CASSTTESLAGGNEQFF. CDR3 nucleotides: TGTGCCAGCAGCACGACCGAGTCTCTAGCGGGAGGGAATGAGCAGTTCTTC. The rearrangement uses TRBV9 and TRBJ2-1, with 12 bases aligning to TRBD2. J gave up 7 bases and V 4 bases, and 12 bases lay outside the gene matches. The CDR3 is 17 amino acids. Per the germline V gene, CDR1 is SGDLS and CDR2 is YYNGEE.

This clone has just a few counts. This chain joins TRBV6-6 and TRBJ2-5; weak D call: TRBD2 (5 bases). The CDR3 length is 16 residues. The germline V gene encodes CDR1 MNHNY and CDR2 SVGAGI (reference sequence). V was pared by 0 bases and J by 0 bases, with 11 bases between. CDR3 region: CASSYSLGAHQETQYF. The CDR3 bases are TGTGCCAGCAGTTACTCGTTGGGAGCGCACCAAGAGACCCAGTACTTC.

V usage is TRBV3-1 (or the pseudogene TRBV3-2) and J usage is TRBJ2-2, with 7 nucleotides matching TRBD1. The junction had 9 bases not matched to a gene; V was cut back by 1 base and J by 4 bases. CDR1 and CDR2 from the germline V gene are LGHDT and YNNKEL (reference sequence). This CDR3 spans 17 amino acids. Here the CDR3 DNA reads TGTGCCAGCAGCCAAGGTTCTCTCGCAGGGGGCACCGGGGAGCTGTTTTTT. This codes for CASSQGSLAGGTGELFF.

V is TRBV6-5 and J is TRBJ1-1, with TRBD1 matching over 8 bases. The CDR3 length is 14 residues. After removal of 5 bases from V and 6 bases from J, the junction contained 8 bases not matched to a gene. Germline assignment: CDR1 MNHEY and CDR2 SVGAGI. CDR3 loop: CASSTQGVGAEAFF. CDR3 sequence (DNA): TGTGCCAGCAGTACACAGGGGGTGGGCGCTGAAGCTTTCTTT.

This rearrangement joins TRBV11-2 to TRBJ2-7, with TRBD2 as a possible D gene (6 bases). The V and J ends lost 5 bases and 6 bases respectively, with 8 bases between them. Germline V gene data show CDR1 as SGHAT and CDR2 as FQNNGV. The CDR3 is 11 amino acids. The CDR3 reads CASSHGGEQYF. CDR3 sequence (DNA): TGTGCCAGCAGCCACGGGGGCGAGCAGTACTTC.

The genes are TRBV6-4 and TRBJ2-1, with 10 positions matching TRBD2. Trimming cost V 4 bases and J 3 bases; bases outside gene matches: 3. This CDR3 has 15 amino acids. From germline, CDR1 is MRHNA and CDR2 SNTAGT. The CDR3 DNA is TGTGCCAGCAGTGCAGCTAGCGGGAGCTACAATGAGCAGTTCTTC. It yields the protein CASSAASGSYNEQFF.

This chain links TRBV2 with TRBJ2-7, with D perhaps matching TRBD1 (6 bases). The germline CDR1 and CDR2 sequences are SNHLY and FYNNEI. The CDR3 contains 16 residues. Trimming removed 1 base from V and 6 bases from J, with 19 bases in between. CDR3 coding DNA: TGTGCCAGCAGTGAAGTTCAGCCGGGACCCAGGGGCGAGCAGTACTTC. Its protein is CASSEVQPGPRGEQYF.

The rearrangement links TRBV4-3 to TRBJ1-2; possibly TRBD1 for D (6 bases). The CDR3 extends over 17 amino acids. The V end was cut by 1 base, the J end by 4 bases, with 19 bases between. Germline V gene lookup returns CDR1 LGHNA and CDR2 YSLEER. In DNA, the CDR3 is TGCGCCAGCAGCCAAGCAGCGTCATGGGGGCCCCGCTATGGCTACACCTTC. It translates to CASSQAASWGPRYGYTF.

The genes are TRBV7-3 and TRBJ2-4; TRBD1 agrees at 10 bases. This CDR3 has 14 amino acids. Germline CDR1 SGHTA, CDR2 FQGTGA. Trimming took 5 bases from V and 5 from J; bases not matched to a gene: 3. Here the CDR3 reads CASSRGQGENIQYF. The DNA for the CDR3 is TGTGCCAGCAGCCGAGGACAGGGGGAAAACATTCAGTACTTC.

J is TRBJ2-7 and V is TRBV27; D not resolved. The length of the CDR3 is 13 residues. Germline CDR1 and CDR2: MNHEY and SMNVEV (reference sequence). V was clipped by 6 bases and J by 3 bases, with 12 bases between them. DNA for the CDR3: TGTGCCAGCAGAGGCAGGCAAGTCTACGAGCAGTACTTC. Translation: CASRGRQVYEQYF.

This clone was seen just once. The chain has TRBV7-2 and TRBJ2-5; possible D gene TRBD2, 5 bases. CDR3 length equals 14 residues. Germline V CDR1 and CDR2: SGHTA, FQGNSA. V shed 0 bases and J shed 5 bases, with 10 bases lying between them. The CDR3 protein is CASSLAGVGETQYF. The CDR3 region has the DNA TGTGCCAGCAGCTTAGCGGGAGTCGGGGAGACCCAGTACTTC.

The CDR3 sequence is CASSLTGLQDIQYF. Written as DNA, the CDR3 is TGCGCCAGCAGTCTCACCGGACTGCAAGACATTCAGTACTTC. This chain links TRBV5-1 with TRBJ2-4, with a weak D call TRBD2 (5 bases). CDR3 length: 14 residues. The ends were cut back, 5 bases at V and 8 bases at J, with 17 bases in the middle. Germline CDR1 is SGHRS and CDR2 is YFSETQ.

The chain carries TRBV5-4 and TRBJ2-1, with D possibly being TRBD2 (5 bases). Germline loops: CDR1 SGHNT, CDR2 YYREEE (reference sequence). Between the trimmed V and J ends, which lost 5 bases and 2 bases, there was a span of 14 bases. This CDR3 comprises 15 residues. CDR3 sequence: CASSSDLTTYNEQFF. The CDR3 DNA follows: TGTGCCAGCAGTTCGGACTTGACCACCTACAATGAGCAGTTCTTC.

This chain connects TRBV7-2 to TRBJ2-7, with 7 nucleotides matching TRBD2. V shed 5 bases and J 0 bases; nucleotides not matched to a gene: 7. Germline V lookup: CDR1 SGHTA, CDR2 FQGNSA. This CDR3 region has 15 residues. The chain's CDR3 is CASSPGLAVSYEQYF. CDR3 in DNA: TGTGCCAGCAGCCCCGGGCTAGCGGTCTCCTACGAGCAGTACTTC.

V usage is TRBV24-1 and J usage is TRBJ2-1, with TRBD2 identical over 9 bases. V dropped 5 bases and J dropped 6; count of bases not matched to a gene: 10. This CDR3 has 16 residues. The germline V gene encodes CDR1 KGHDR and CDR2 SFDVKD. Here the CDR3 reads CATSVPAGGRSNEQFF. As DNA, the CDR3 is TGTGCCACCAGTGTCCCAGCGGGAGGTCGCTCCAATGAGCAGTTCTTC.

This chain connects TRBV19 to TRBJ2-2; 11 nucleotides agree with TRBD2. CDR1 and CDR2 (germline): LNHDA, SQIVND (reference sequence). The J segment lost 4 bases and the V segment lost 3 bases, leaving 16 bases of the junction unmatched. The CDR3 runs 20 residues. CDR3 residues: CASSMGRDRTSGSSTGELFF. The CDR3 nucleotides are TGTGCCAGTAGTATGGGACGGGACAGAACTAGCGGGAGTTCCACCGGGGAGCTGTTTTTT.

The chain links TRBV5-1 to TRBJ2-7; TRBD1 aligns across 8 bases. Losses at the gene ends were 6 bases for V and 2 bases for J; bases not matched to a gene: 13. From germline, CDR1 is SGHRS and CDR2 YFSETQ. The CDR3 runs to 16 residues. CDR3 DNA: TGCGCCAGCACCTCCCAGGGGGCAGGGGCAGCCTACGAGCAGTACTTC. Translating it yields CASTSQGAGAAYEQYF.

The chain recombines TRBV9 with TRBJ2-1, with 13 nucleotides matching TRBD2. The V segment lost 0 bases and the J segment 0 bases; nucleotides outside the gene matches: 9. The CDR3 length is 20 residues. Per the germline V gene, CDR1 is SGDLS and CDR2 is YYNGEE. The CDR3 region has the DNA TGTGCCAGCAGCGTAGCTACTAGCGGGAGGGCCGTTAGCTCCTACAATGAGCAGTTCTTC. This codes for CASSVATSGRAVSSYNEQFF.

The genes are TRBV9 and TRBJ2-2, with D possibly being TRBD2 (5 bases). Germline V gene data show CDR1 as SGDLS and CDR2 as YYNGEE. With 5 bases removed from V and 6 bases from J, the gap between germline ends came to 11 bases. This CDR3 has 13 amino acids. The CDR3: CASSPAEAGELFF. DNA of the CDR3: TGTGCCAGCAGTCCCGCGGAGGCCGGGGAGCTGTTTTTT.